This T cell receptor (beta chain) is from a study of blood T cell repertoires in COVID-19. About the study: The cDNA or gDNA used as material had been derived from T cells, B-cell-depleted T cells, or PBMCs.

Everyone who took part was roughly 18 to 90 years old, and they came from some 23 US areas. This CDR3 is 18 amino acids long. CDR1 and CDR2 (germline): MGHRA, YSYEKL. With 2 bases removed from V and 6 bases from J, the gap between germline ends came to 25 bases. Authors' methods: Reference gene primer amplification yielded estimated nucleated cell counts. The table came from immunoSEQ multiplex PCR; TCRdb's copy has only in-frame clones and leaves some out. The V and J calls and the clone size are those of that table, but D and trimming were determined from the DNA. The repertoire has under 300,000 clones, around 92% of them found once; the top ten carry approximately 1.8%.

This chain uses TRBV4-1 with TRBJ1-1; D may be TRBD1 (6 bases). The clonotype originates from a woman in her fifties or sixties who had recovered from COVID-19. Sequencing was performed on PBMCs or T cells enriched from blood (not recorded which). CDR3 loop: CASSQRSTSAGEIAEAFF. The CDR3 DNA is TGCGCCAGCAGCCAACGATCGACCAGTGCAGGGGAAATCGCTGAAGCTTTCTTT.